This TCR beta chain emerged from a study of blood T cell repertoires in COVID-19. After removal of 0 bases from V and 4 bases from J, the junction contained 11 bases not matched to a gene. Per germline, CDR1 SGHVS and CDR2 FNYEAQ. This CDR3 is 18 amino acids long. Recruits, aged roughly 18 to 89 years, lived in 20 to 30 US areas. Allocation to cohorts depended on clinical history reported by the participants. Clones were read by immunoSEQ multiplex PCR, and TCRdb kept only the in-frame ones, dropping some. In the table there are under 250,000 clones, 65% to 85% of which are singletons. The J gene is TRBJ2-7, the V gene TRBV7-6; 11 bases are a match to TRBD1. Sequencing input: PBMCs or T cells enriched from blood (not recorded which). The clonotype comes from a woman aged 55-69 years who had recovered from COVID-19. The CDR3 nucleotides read TGTGCCAGCAGCTTAGCGGCGGGACAGGGGGGGAGGGTGTACGAGCAGTACTTC. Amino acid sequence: CASSLAAGQGGRVYEQYF.